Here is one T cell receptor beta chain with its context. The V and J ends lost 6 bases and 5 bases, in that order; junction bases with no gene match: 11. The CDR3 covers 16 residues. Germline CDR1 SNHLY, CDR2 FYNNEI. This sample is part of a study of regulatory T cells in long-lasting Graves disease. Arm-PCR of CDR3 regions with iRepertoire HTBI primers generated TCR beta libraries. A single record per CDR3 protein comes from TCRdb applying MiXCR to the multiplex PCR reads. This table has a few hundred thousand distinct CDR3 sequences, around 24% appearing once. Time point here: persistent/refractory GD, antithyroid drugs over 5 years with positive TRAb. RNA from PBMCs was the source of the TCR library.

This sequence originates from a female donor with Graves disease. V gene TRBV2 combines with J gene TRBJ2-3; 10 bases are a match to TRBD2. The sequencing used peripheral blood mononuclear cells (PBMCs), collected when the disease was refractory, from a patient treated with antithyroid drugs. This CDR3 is CASSQSSGRRGDTQYF. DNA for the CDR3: TGTGCCAGCAGCCAAAGTAGCGGGAGGAGGGGAGATACGCAGTATTTT.